These 22 T cell receptor beta chains came from one sample sequenced in a study of T cells after yellow fever vaccination (dated by TCRdb to about 2019). In light of the paper, this sample's treatment or condition label describes: live attenuated yellow fever vaccine strain. Library preparation used 5' RACE. The sequencing machine was an Illumina NovaSeq 6000. Through fastp at Q25 and MiXCR, TCRdb rebuilt clones from the public reads, retaining in-frame beta chains. Entries are consolidated by CDR3 protein sequence, retaining the most common genes and DNA. This sample comprises about 340,000 distinct CDR3 sequences, around an eighth of them detected only once. The ten largest account for about 3% of the sample. This sample comprised CD4+ T cells sorted from PBMCs, obtained 15 days after the yellow fever booster vaccination. The receptors were gathered from a man aged 18 to 29 who received the YFV17D yellow fever vaccine.

This chain joins TRBV5-1 and TRBJ2-1; TRBD1 or TRBD2 may be the D gene (5 bases each). This CDR3 is 14 amino acids long. The V gene lost 0 bases and the J gene lost 10 bases, with 14 bases spanning the gap. Germline CDR1 and CDR2: SGHRS and YFSETQ. The CDR3 spells CASSLAPGAGEQFF. CDR3 DNA sequence: TGCGCCAGCAGCTTGGCCCCCGGGGCAGGAGAGCAGTTCTTC.

This clonotype was seen many times. The gene calls are TRBV27 and TRBJ2-1, with D perhaps matching TRBD1 (6 bases). The ends were cut back, 2 bases at V and 3 bases at J, with 8 bases in the middle. Germline CDR1 reads MNHEY; CDR2 reads SMNVEV (reference sequence). This CDR3 has 14 amino acids. The CDR3 nucleotides read TGTGCCAGCAGTTTACAGGGGTACTACAATGAGCAGTTCTTC. Protein product: CASSLQGYYNEQFF.

This chain links TRBV18 with TRBJ2-7; D may be TRBD1 (6 bases). Trimming cost V 2 bases and J 6 bases, with 17 bases left between them. Germline V gives CDR1 KGHSH, CDR2 LQKENI. The CDR3 has 15 amino acids. This chain's CDR3 is CASSPWLQQGCEQYV. The CDR3 DNA is TGTGCCAGCTCACCATGGTTACAACAGGGCTGCGAGCAGTACGTC.

V is TRBV4-1 and J is TRBJ2-3; D not resolved. The CDR3 runs 15 residues. V was shortened by 0 bases and J by 4 bases, with 11 bases between the two germline ends. CDR1 is MGHRA and CDR2 is YSYEKL in the germline V gene. Written as DNA, the CDR3 is TGCGCCAGCAGCCAAGAAGGATACCGGGCAGATACGCAGTATTTT. It is translated as CASSQEGYRADTQYF.

There are many counts of this clonotype. The rearrangement joins TRBV24-1 to TRBJ2-1, with D possibly being TRBD1 (6 bases). The V end lost 3 bases, the J end lost 12 bases, and 14 bases lay between the germline ends. The CDR3 runs to 13 residues. The germline V gene has CDR1 KGHDR and CDR2 SFDVKD. The CDR3 region has the DNA TGTGCCACCAGTGATCCTTTTGGGGGCGTGCAGTTCTTC. It translates to CATSDPFGGVQFF.

The table lists this clonotype with a few counts. The genes are TRBV29-1 and TRBJ2-3; D unresolved. CDR1 and CDR2 (germline): SQVTM, ANQGSEA. This CDR3 region has 12 residues. The V and J ends lost 5 bases and 7 bases respectively, with 13 bases between them. Here the CDR3 reads CSVSDWSNTQYF. The CDR3, as DNA: TGCAGCGTTTCAGACTGGTCTAATACGCAGTATTTT.

The sample holds a few counts of this clonotype. The chain links TRBV7-2 to TRBJ1-1; no firm D call. This CDR3 comprises 11 residues. Germline lookup yields CDR1 SGHTA and CDR2 FQGNSA. V lost 2 bases to trimming and J lost 6 bases, with 4 bases between them. The CDR3 loop reads CASSLRSEAFF. The CDR3 DNA reads TGTGCCAGCAGCTTAAGATCTGAAGCTTTCTTT.

The rearrangement uses TRBV28 and TRBJ1-5; D gene uncertain. The germline gives CDR1 MDHEN, CDR2 SYDVKM. CDR3 length: 15 amino acids. The ends were cut back, 3 bases at V and 2 bases at J, with 11 bases in the middle. Here the CDR3 DNA reads TGTGCCAGCAGTTTGTCCAGTTTCGGCAATCAGCCCCAGCATTTT. Its translation is CASSLSSFGNQPQHF.

The gene calls are TRBV5-1 and TRBJ1-1; D perhaps matches TRBD1 (6 bases). Trimming removed 2 bases at V and 2 bases at J, with 13 bases between. The CDR3 spans 15 residues. Germline V CDR1 and CDR2: SGHRS, YFSETQ. CDR3 sequence: CASSFGGGGNTEAFF. The CDR3 nucleotides read TGCGCCAGCAGCTTCGGGGGGGGCGGAAACACTGAAGCTTTCTTT.

This chain connects TRBV20-1 to TRBJ1-4; 8 nucleotides agree with TRBD1. V lost 6 bases, J lost 6 bases, and 15 bases stayed unmatched. CDR3 size: 16 residues. CDR1 and CDR2 from the germline V gene are DFQATT and SNEGSKA (reference sequence). The CDR3 bases are TGCAGTGCCTGGACAGGGAGGTTTCTCCGCGATGAAAAACTGTTTTTT. It specifies CSAWTGRFLRDEKLFF.

The gene calls are TRBV12-3 or TRBV12-4 and TRBJ1-4, with a possible D match to TRBD1 (6 bases). The CDR3 spans 15 residues. V lost 7 bases, J lost 7 bases, and 19 bases lay in between. The CDR3 DNA is TGTGCCAGCACCTCGGGGATCCGGGACATTGAAAAACTGTTTTTT. This sequence encodes CASTSGIRDIEKLFF.

V is TRBV5-1 and J is TRBJ2-3, with 11 nucleotides matching TRBD2. CDR1 is SGHRS and CDR2 is YFSETQ in the germline V gene. The trim removed 7 bases at V and 5 bases at J, leaving 6 bases unmatched. The CDR3 totals 14 residues. CDR3 DNA: TGCGCCAGCTCGTTAGCGGGGGGGCAAGATACGCAGTATTTT. Encoded protein: CASSLAGGQDTQYF. The complete variable domain, with remaining parts taken from reference TRBV5-1 and TRBJ2-3, reads KAGVTQTPRYLIKTRGQQVTLSCSPISGHRSVSWYQQTPGQGLQFLFEYFSETQRNKGNFPGRFSGRQFSNSRSEMNVSTLELGDSALYLCASSLAGGQDTQYFGPGTRLTVL.

The chain has TRBV4-3 and TRBJ1-3; D gene unclear. The CDR3 loop spans 15 amino acids. Trimming took 0 bases from V and 4 from J, leaving 10 bases between them. Germline lookup yields CDR1 LGHNA and CDR2 YSLEER. For the CDR3, the DNA is TGCGCCAGCAGCCAAGAGATGTCAGAAGGAAACACCATATATTTT. This translates into CASSQEMSEGNTIYF.

The V call is TRBV7-2, the J call TRBJ2-1, with D perhaps matching TRBD1 or TRBD2 (6 bases each). This CDR3 has 15 residues. Trimming removed 4 bases from V and 3 bases from J, with 13 bases in between. Germline CDR1 SGHTA, CDR2 FQGNSA. CDR3 coding DNA: TGTGCCAGCAGCTCCCGACTAGGGGGCTACAATGAGCAGTTCTTC. This sequence encodes CASSSRLGGYNEQFF.

J is TRBJ2-3 and V is TRBV30; D uncertain. From germline, CDR1 is GTSNPN and CDR2 SVGIG (reference sequence). The V and J ends lost 0 bases and 4 bases respectively, with 8 bases between them. This CDR3 spans 13 amino acids. For the CDR3, the DNA is TGTGCCTGGAGTGTCCAGACGTCAGATACGCAGTATTTT. Amino acid sequence: CAWSVQTSDTQYF. The variable domain in full, completed from reference TRBV30 and TRBJ2-3, reads SQTIHQWPATLVQPVGSPLSLECTVEGTSNPNLYWYRQAAGRGLQLLFYSVGIGQISSEVPQNLSASRPQDRQFILSSKKLLLSDSGFYLCAWSVQTSDTQYFGPGTRLTVL.

In its sample, this clonotype was seen a few times. The gene calls are TRBV7-8 and TRBJ1-5, with D uncertain. The germline CDR1 and CDR2 sequences are SGHVS and FQNEAQ. V was trimmed by 6 bases and J by 2 bases, leaving 8 bases between them. The CDR3 has 13 residues. CDR3 protein: CASSEVGNQPQHF. CDR3 nucleotide sequence: TGTGCCAGCAGTGAAGTGGGCAATCAGCCCCAGCATTTT.

The table lists this clonotype with a few counts. This chain links TRBV7-8 with TRBJ1-6; D is undetermined. Deletions cut 5 bases from V and 3 bases from J, with 11 bases between. CDR3 length: 15 amino acids. Germline CDR1 is SGHVS and CDR2 is FQNEAQ. CDR3: CASSPSRVYNSPLHF. Written as DNA, the CDR3 is TGTGCCAGCAGCCCCAGTCGGGTCTATAATTCACCCCTCCACTTT. Complete variable domain (other parts from reference TRBV7-8 and TRBJ1-6): GAGVSQSPRYKVAKRGQDVALRCDPISGHVSLFWYQQALGQGPEFLTYFQNEAQLDKSGLPSDRFFAERPEGSVSTLKIQRTQQEDSAVYLCASSPSRVYNSPLHFGNGTRLTVT.

This clonotype was seen a few times. The V gene is TRBV6-5, the J gene TRBJ1-5; 12 nucleotides align to TRBD1. Looked up from germline, CDR1 is MNHEY and CDR2 is SVGAGI. The junction had 6 bases not matched to a gene; V was cut back by 5 bases and J by 4 bases. The CDR3 runs 16 residues. For the CDR3, the DNA is TGTGCCAGCAGTATGCGGGGACAGGGGGCTAATCAGCCCCAGCATTTT. It is translated as CASSMRGQGANQPQHF.

The rearrangement uses TRBV6-2 or TRBV6-3 and TRBJ1-5, with D hard to call. Trimming left V 6 bases short and J 0 bases short, with 6 bases between. The germline V gene has CDR1 MNHEY and CDR2 SVGEGT. CDR3 size: 13 residues. The CDR3: CASRGSSNQPQHF. The CDR3 nucleotides read TGTGCCAGCAGGGGCTCTAGCAATCAGCCCCAGCATTTT.

This chain joins TRBV4-2 and TRBJ2-5; TRBD2 aligns across 8 bases. Germline values: CDR1 LGHNA, CDR2 YNFKEQ. The ends lost 2 bases at V and 1 base at J; junction bases unmatched: 12. The CDR3 consists of 18 residues. The CDR3 region is CASSQYGPGGLLQETQYF. The CDR3 nucleotides are TGTGCCAGCAGCCAATACGGTCCGGGGGGGCTTCTCCAAGAGACCCAGTACTTC.

Only a few counts were recorded for this clonotype. The V and J genes are TRBV29-1 and TRBJ1-1, with 7 nucleotides matching TRBD1. CDR1 is SQVTM and CDR2 is ANQGSEA in the germline V gene. V gave up 6 bases and J gave up 3 bases; unmatched junction bases: 13. The CDR3 is 15 amino acids. CDR3 nucleotides: TGCAGCGTGAGAAGGGGGCAGGGGACGTACACTGAAGCTTTCTTT. Translated, it gives CSVRRGQGTYTEAFF.

This clonotype was counted between two and nine times. CDR3 in DNA: TGTGCCAGCAGCTTAAACACCGACAATGAGCAGTTCTTC. Residues: CASSLNTDNEQFF. The chain uses TRBV7-3 and TRBJ2-1; D is uncertain. CDR1 is SGHTA and CDR2 is FQGTGA in the germline V gene. V lost 1 base to trimming and J lost 5 bases, with 6 bases between them. CDR3 length: 13 residues.